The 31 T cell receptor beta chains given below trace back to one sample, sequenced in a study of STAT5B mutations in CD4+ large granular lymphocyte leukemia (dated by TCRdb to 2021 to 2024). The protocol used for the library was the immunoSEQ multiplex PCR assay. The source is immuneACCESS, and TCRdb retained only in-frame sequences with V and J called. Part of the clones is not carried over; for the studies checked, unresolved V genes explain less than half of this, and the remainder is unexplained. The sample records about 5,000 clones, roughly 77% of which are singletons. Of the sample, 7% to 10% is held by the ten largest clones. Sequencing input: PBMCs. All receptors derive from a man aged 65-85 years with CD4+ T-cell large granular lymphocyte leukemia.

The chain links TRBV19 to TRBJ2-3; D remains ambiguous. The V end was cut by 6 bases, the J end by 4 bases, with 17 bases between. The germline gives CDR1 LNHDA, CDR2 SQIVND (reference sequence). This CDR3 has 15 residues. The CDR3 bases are TGTGCCAGTAGGACGGACGGGCAGGCGGCAGATACGCAGTATTTT. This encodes CASRTDGQAADTQYF.

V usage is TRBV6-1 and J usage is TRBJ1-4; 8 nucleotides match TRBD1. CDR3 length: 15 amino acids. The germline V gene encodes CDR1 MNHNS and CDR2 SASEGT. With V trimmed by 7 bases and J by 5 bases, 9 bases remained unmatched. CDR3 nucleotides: TGTGCCAGCACCTTATCAGGGGGCTTCAATGAAAAACTGTTTTTT. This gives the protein CASTLSGGFNEKLFF.

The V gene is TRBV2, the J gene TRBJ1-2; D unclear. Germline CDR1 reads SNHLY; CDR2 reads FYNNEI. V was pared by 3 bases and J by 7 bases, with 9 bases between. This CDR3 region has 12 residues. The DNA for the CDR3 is TGTGCCAGCAGTGAGGGTTCCGGTGGCTACACCTTC. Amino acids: CASSEGSGGYTF. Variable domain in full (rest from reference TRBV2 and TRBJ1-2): EPEVTQTPSHQVTQMGQEVILRCVPISNHLYFYWYRQILGQKVEFLVSFYNNEISEKSEIFDDQFSVERPDGSNFTLKIRSTKLEDSAMYFCASSEGSGGYTFGSGTRLTVV.

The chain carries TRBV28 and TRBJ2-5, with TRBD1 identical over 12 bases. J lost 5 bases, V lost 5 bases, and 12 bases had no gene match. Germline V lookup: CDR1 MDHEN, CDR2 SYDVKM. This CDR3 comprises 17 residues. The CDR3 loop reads CASSGEGQGAPGETQYF. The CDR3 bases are TGTGCCAGCAGTGGAGAGGGACAGGGGGCGCCGGGGGAGACCCAGTACTTC.

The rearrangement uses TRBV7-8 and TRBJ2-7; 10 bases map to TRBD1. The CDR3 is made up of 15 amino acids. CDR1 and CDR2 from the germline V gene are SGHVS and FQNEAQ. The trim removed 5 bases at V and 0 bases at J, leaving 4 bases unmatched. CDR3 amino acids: CASSRQGANSYEQYF. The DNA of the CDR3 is TGTGCCAGCAGCCGACAGGGGGCAAACTCCTACGAGCAGTACTTC.

The CDR3 sequence is CASSLKQGIEETQYF. In DNA, the CDR3 is TGTGCCAGCAGCTTGAAACAGGGAATAGAGGAGACCCAGTACTTC. The V and J genes are TRBV5-4 and TRBJ2-5; possibly TRBD1 for D (6 bases). Germline assignment: CDR1 SGHNT and CDR2 YYREEE (reference sequence). The CDR3 length is 15 residues. The germline V and J ends were trimmed by 1 base and 5 bases, with 15 bases remaining between them. The variable domain in full, with the rest retrieved from reference TRBV5-4 and TRBJ2-5, is ETGVTQSPTHLIKTRGQQVTLRCSSQSGHNTVSWYQQALGQGPQFIFQYYREEENGRGNFPPRFSGLQFPNYSSELNVNALELDDSALYLCASSLKQGIEETQYFGPGTRLLVL.

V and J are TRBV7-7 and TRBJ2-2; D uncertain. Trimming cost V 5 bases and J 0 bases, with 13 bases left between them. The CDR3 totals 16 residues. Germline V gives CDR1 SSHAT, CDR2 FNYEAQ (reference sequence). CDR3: CASSLGVYANTGELFF. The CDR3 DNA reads TGTGCCAGCAGCCTCGGAGTGTACGCGAACACCGGGGAGCTGTTTTTT.

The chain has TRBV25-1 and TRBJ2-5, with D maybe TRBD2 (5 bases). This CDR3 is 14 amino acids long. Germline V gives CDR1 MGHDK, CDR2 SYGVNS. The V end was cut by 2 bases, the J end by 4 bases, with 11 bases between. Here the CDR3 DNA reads TGTGCCAGCAGTGAAAACCGGGCGGGAGAGACCCAGTACTTC. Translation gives CASSENRAGETQYF.

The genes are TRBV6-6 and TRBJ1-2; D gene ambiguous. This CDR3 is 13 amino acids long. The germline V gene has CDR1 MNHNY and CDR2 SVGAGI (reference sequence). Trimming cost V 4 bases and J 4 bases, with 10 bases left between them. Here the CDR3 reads CASSFEGSYGYTF. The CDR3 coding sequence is TGTGCCAGCAGTTTCGAGGGCTCCTATGGCTACACCTTC.

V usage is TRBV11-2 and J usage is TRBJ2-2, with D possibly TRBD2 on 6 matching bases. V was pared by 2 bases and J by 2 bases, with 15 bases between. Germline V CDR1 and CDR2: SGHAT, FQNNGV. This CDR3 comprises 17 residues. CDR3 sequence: CASSLPAGTYNTGELFF. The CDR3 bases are TGTGCCAGCAGCTTACCCGCGGGGACCTACAACACCGGGGAGCTGTTTTTT.

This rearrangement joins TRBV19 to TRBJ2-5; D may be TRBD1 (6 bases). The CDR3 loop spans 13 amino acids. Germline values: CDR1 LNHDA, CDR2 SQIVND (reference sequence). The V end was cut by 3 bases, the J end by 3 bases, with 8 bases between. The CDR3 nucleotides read TGTGCCAGTAGTATCACAGGGAAAGAGACCCAGTACTTC. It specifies CASSITGKETQYF.

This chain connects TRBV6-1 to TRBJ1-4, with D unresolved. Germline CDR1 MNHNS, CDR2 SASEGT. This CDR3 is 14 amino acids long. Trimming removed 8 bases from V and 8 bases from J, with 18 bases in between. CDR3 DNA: TGTGCCAGCGGACTAGGGCTTTATGGCGAAAAACTGTTTTTT. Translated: CASGLGLYGEKLFF.

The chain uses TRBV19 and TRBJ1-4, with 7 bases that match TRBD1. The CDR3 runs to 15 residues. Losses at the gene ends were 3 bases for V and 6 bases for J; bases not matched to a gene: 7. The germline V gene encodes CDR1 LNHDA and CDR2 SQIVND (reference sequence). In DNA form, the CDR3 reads TGTGCCAGTAGTATTGTGACAGGGTCTCATGAAAAACTGTTTTTT. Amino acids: CASSIVTGSHEKLFF. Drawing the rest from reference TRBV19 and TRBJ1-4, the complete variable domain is DGGITQSPKYLFRKEGQNVTLSCEQNLNHDAMYWYRQDPGQGLRLIYYSQIVNDFQKGDIAEGYSVSREKKESFPLTVTSAQKNPTAFYLCASSIVTGSHEKLFFGSGTQLSVL.

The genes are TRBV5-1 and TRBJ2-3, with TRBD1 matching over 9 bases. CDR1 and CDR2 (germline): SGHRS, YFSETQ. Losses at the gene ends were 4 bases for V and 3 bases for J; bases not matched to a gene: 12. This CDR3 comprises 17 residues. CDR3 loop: CASSPGQGPGGTDTQYF. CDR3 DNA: TGCGCCAGCAGCCCCGGACAGGGGCCCGGGGGAACAGATACGCAGTATTTT.

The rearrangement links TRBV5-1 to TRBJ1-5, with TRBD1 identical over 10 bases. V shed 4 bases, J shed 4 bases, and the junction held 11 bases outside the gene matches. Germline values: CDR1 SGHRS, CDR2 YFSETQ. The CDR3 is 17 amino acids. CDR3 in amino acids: CASSLLPGTGANQPQHF. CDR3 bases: TGCGCCAGCAGCCTTTTACCCGGGACAGGGGCTAATCAGCCCCAGCATTTT.

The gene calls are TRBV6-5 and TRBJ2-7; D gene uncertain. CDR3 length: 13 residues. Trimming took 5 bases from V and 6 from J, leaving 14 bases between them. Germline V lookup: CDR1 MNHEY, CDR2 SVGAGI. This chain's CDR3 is CASSLDRQGEQYV. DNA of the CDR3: TGTGCCAGCAGTCTCGACCGGCAAGGCGAGCAGTACGTC.

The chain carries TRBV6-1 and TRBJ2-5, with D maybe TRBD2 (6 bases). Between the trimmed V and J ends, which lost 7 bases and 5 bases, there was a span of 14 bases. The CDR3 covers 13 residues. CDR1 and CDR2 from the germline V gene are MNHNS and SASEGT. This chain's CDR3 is CASTDLALETQYF. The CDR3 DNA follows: TGTGCCAGCACCGACCTAGCGTTGGAGACCCAGTACTTC.

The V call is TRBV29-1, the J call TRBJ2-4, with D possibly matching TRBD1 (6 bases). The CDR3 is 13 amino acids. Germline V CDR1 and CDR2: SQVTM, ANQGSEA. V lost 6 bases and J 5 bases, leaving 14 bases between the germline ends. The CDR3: CSVALTGENIQYF. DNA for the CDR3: TGCAGCGTGGCTCTGACAGGAGAAAACATTCAGTACTTC.

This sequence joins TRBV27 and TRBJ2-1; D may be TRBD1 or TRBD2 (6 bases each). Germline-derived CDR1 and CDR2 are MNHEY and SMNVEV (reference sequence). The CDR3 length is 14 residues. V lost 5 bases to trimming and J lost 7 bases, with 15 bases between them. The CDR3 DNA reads TGTGCCAGCAGTCTCCGGGGGCTAGGGAATGAGCAGTTCTTC. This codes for CASSLRGLGNEQFF.

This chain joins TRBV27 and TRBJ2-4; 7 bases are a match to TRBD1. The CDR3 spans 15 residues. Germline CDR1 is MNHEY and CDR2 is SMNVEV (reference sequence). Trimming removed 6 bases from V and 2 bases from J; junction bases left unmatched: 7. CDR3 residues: CASRHGDRTKNIQYF. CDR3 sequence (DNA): TGTGCCAGCAGACATGGGGACAGAACCAAAAACATTCAGTACTTC.

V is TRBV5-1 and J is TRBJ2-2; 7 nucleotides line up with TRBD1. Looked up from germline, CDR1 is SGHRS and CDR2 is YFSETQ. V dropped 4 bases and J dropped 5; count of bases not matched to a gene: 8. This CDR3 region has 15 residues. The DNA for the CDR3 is TGCGCCAGCAGCACAGGACAGGTTGGGACCGGGGAGCTGTTTTTT. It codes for CASSTGQVGTGELFF. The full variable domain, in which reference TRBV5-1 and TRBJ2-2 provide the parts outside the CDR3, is KAGVTQTPRYLIKTRGQQVTLSCSPISGHRSVSWYQQTPGQGLQFLFEYFSETQRNKGNFPGRFSGRQFSNSRSEMNVSTLELGDSALYLCASSTGQVGTGELFFGEGSRLTVL.

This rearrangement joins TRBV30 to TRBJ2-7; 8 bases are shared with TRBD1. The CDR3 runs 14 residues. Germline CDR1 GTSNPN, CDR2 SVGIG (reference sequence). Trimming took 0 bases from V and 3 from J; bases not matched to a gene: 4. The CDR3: CAWSVQGAFYEQYV. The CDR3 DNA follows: TGTGCCTGGAGTGTGCAGGGGGCATTCTACGAGCAGTACGTC.

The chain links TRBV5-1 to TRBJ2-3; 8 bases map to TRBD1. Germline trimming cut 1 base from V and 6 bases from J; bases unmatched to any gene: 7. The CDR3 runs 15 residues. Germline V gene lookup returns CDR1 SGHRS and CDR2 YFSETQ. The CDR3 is CASSLHGQGRDTQYF. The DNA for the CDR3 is TGCGCCAGCAGCTTGCACGGACAGGGTCGCGATACGCAGTATTTT.

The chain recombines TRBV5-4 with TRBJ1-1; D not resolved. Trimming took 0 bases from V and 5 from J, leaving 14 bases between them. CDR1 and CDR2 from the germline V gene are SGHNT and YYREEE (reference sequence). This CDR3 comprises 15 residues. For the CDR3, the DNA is TGTGCCAGCAGCTTGGGTCAGAGCCCGGGGACTGAAGCTTTCTTT. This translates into CASSLGQSPGTEAFF.

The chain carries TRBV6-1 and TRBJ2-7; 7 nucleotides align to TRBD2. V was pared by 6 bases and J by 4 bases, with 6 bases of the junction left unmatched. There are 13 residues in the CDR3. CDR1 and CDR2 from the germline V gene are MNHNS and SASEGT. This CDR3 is CASSYLGGYEQYV. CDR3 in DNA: TGTGCCAGCAGCTACCTGGGAGGGTACGAGCAGTACGTC.

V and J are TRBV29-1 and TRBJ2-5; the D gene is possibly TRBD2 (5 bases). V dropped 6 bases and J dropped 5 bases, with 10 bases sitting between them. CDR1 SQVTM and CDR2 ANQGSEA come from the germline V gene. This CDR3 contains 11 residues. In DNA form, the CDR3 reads TGCAGCGTGTGGGAGAGGGAGACCCAGTACTTC. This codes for CSVWERETQYF.

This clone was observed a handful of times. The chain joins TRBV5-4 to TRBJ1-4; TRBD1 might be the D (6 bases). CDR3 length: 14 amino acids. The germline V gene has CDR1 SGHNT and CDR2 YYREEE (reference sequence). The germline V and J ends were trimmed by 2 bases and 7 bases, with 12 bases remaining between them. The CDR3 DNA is TGTGCCAGCAGCTTTAACAGGGACGGTGAAAAACTGTTTTTT. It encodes CASSFNRDGEKLFF. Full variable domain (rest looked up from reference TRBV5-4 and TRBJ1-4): ETGVTQSPTHLIKTRGQQVTLRCSSQSGHNTVSWYQQALGQGPQFIFQYYREEENGRGNFPPRFSGLQFPNYSSELNVNALELDDSALYLCASSFNRDGEKLFFGSGTQLSVL.

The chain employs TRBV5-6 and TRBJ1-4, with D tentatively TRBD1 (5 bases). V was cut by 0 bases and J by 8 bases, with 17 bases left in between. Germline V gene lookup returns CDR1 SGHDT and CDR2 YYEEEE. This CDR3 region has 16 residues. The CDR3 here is CASSLGTQTSLEKLFF. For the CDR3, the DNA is TGTGCCAGCAGCTTGGGGACACAGACCTCTTTAGAAAAACTGTTTTTT.

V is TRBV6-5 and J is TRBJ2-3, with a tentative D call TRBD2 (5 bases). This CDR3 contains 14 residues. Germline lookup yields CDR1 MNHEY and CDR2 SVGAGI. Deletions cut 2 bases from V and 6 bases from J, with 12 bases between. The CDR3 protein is CASSYTQPGDTQYF. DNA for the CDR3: TGTGCCAGCAGTTACACCCAACCGGGGGATACGCAGTATTTT.

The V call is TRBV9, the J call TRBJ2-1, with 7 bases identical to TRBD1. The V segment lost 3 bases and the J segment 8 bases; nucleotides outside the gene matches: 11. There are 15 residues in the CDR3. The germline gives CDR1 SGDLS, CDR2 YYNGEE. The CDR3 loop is CASSGTGQSFDEQFF. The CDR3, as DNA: TGTGCCAGCAGCGGTACGGGACAGTCCTTCGATGAGCAGTTCTTC.

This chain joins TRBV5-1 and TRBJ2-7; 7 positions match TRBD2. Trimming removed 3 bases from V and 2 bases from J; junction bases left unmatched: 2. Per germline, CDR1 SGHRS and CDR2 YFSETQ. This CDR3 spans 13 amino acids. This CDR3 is CASSCRGAYEQYV. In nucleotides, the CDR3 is TGCGCCAGCAGCTGCCGGGGGGCCTACGAGCAGTACGTC.